This T cell receptor beta chain was documented in a study of regulatory T cells in long-lasting Graves disease (TCRdb year 2021). General notes on the study: Persistent Graves' disease was defined as persistently positive TSH receptor autoantibodies together with antithyroid drug treatment for over 5 years. Persistent Graves' disease patients were compared with newly diagnosed Graves' disease patients by peripheral blood TCR sequencing and RNA sequencing. The study took place in China and was registered as a clinical trial. A total of around 35 samples were covered by TCR sequencing, comprising approximately 13 persistent and about 20 newly diagnosed Graves' disease patients. Antithyroid drugs had been taken for 8.5 to 12 years on average by persistent Graves' disease patients in the clinical cohort.

According to the study, the label for this sample's time point signals: persistent/refractory GD, antithyroid drugs over 5 years with positive TRAb. RNA was extracted from PBMCs in TRIzol for both TCR sequencing and RNA sequencing. The diagnosis of Graves' disease was made according to American Thyroid Association guidelines. Recruitment of patients was carried out at an endocrinology department in Xi'an, China. From each patient, about 8.9 milliliters of peripheral blood was collected into an EDTA anticoagulant tube. Ficoll Paque Plus density gradient separation was used to isolate PBMCs, and no further T cell sorting was performed. An Agilent 2100 Bioanalyzer and agarose gel were used to check RNA quality, and a NanoDrop 2000 was used to measure RNA concentration. From cysteine to phenylalanine, the CDR3 is 15 amino acids long. Only CDR3 DNA remains: 45 bases, in frame from the first base. Trimmed from V: 0 bases; trimmed from J: 11 bases; junction bases lacking a gene match: 10. The germline V gene (reference sequence) yields DFQATT for CDR1 and SNEGSKA for CDR2.

Broad study findings and their caveats: Persistent Graves' disease patients showed lower TCR Shannon entropy and fewer highly expanded clones than newly diagnosed patients, suggesting clonal expansion. Because the primary lesion, thyroid tissue, could not be accessed, the study looked at peripheral blood alone. TRBV28, TRBJ1-2 and TRBJ2-5 were preferentially used in persistent disease, while TRBV20-1 and TRBJ2-1 were favored in newly diagnosed disease. A larger number of public clonotypes was shared among persistent patients (about 2,700) than among newly diagnosed patients (around 870). Only the TCR beta chain was sequenced and analyzed. The small sample size was acknowledged by the authors as a limitation that may reduce accuracy.

About this clonotype: Its cognate antigen has yet to be identified. Per-base qualities were not stored, and no clone one base away is much larger.

The library was generated by multiplex PCR. The data were produced on an Illumina HiSeq 4000. CDR3 regions were amplified by Arm-PCR with iRepertoire HTBI primers to construct TCR beta libraries. Before sequencing, the PCR products underwent gel purification. The study's own analysis went as follows. A total of 62 TRBV and more than twelve TRBJ segments were identified across samples and were used for gene usage analysis of CDR3 amino acid clonotypes. COPE and FqMerger were used to merge the filtered high-quality paired reads into contigs. BLAST was used to align contigs to the IMGT TRBV, TRBD and TRBJ reference genes, and CDR3 was defined following IMGT. Any clonotype with a frequency above 0.1% was counted as a highly expanded clone. Shannon entropy served as the measure of repertoire diversity, while the Gini coefficient captured V-J evenness. A clonotype was considered public if more than one individual shared it. The public reads were quality trimmed at Q25 with fastp and then assembled into clones with MiXCR by TCRdb, keeping productive beta chains. Every CDR3 protein is listed once, alongside the most common genes and DNA of its rows. Clone size and V and J calls follow TCRdb, not the original study. The sample contains 600,000 to 800,000 distinct CDR3 sequences, about 32% of them found a single time. In total, the top ten clones hold about two fifths of the sample.

The chain is made from TRBV20-1 and TRBJ2-1; TRBD2 aligns with 10 central bases. The clonotype comes from a female donor with Graves disease. The specimen comprised peripheral blood mononuclear cells (PBMCs), sampled when the disease was refractory, from a patient treated with antithyroid drugs. The CDR3: CSARDKREGDPKQFF. The nucleotide sequence reads TGCAGTGCTAGAGACAAGCGGGAGGGTGATCCTAAGCAGTTCTTC.